Below, 14 T cell receptor beta chains from the same sample are listed, as sequenced in a study of blood T cell repertoires in COVID-19. Profiling relied on immunoSEQ multiplex PCR, and the TCRdb table lists in-frame clones only, not all of them. The sample consists of 300,000 to 350,000 clones, roughly 87% of them appearing once. Material for sequencing was peripheral blood. These TCRs come from a man between 18 and 29 years old with active or convalescent COVID-19.

J is TRBJ2-7 and V is TRBV4-2, with D perhaps TRBD1 (5 bases). The germline V and J ends were trimmed by 0 bases and 6 bases, with 9 bases remaining between them. The CDR3 is made up of 13 amino acids. CDR1 and CDR2 from the germline V gene are LGHNA and YNFKEQ. In DNA, the CDR3 is TGTGCCAGCAGCCAAGACAGGGCCTTCGAGCAGTACTTC. This gives the protein CASSQDRAFEQYF.

The chain is built from TRBV4-3 and TRBJ1-4, with D unresolved. The ends were cut back, 1 base at V and 7 bases at J, with 16 bases in the middle. Looked up from germline, CDR1 is LGHNA and CDR2 is YSLEER. The CDR3 runs to 16 residues. CDR3 sequence (DNA): TGCGCCAGCAGCCAAGTCCCGACGGCTTCGGGTGAAAAACTGTTTTTT. It is translated as CASSQVPTASGEKLFF.

The rearrangement links TRBV3-1 (or the pseudogene TRBV3-2) to TRBJ1-6; tentative D call: TRBD1 (5 bases). V lost 7 bases and J 5 bases, leaving 6 bases between the germline ends. Germline loops: CDR1 LGHDT, CDR2 YNNKEL (reference sequence). CDR3 length equals 12 residues. The CDR3 region is CASNRNNSPLHF. The CDR3 bases are TGTGCCAGCAACAGGAATAATTCACCCCTCCACTTT.

This clone was seen a handful of times. J is TRBJ1-5 and V is TRBV5-8; D is ambiguous. Looked up from germline, CDR1 is SGHTS and CDR2 is YDEGEE. With 1 base removed from V and 3 bases from J, the gap between germline ends came to 14 bases. CDR3 length: 16 amino acids. CDR3 bases: TGTGCCAGCAGCTTGTACCAGTTCTCGAACAATCAGCCCCAGCATTTT. The encoded protein is CASSLYQFSNNQPQHF.

This chain uses TRBV27 with TRBJ2-1; the D is unclear. V was clipped by 5 bases and J by 1 base, with 15 bases between them. CDR1 and CDR2 (germline): MNHEY, SMNVEV (reference sequence). There are 16 residues in the CDR3. The CDR3 sequence is CASSITPGRSYNEQFF. The CDR3 DNA reads as TGTGCCAGCAGTATAACCCCCGGTCGGTCCTACAATGAGCAGTTCTTC.

The chain links TRBV12-5 to TRBJ1-4; 11 nucleotides agree with TRBD1. The germline CDR1 and CDR2 sequences are LGHNT and FRNRAP. The CDR3 has 16 amino acids. Trimming at V came to 5 bases and at J to 3 bases, leaving 5 bases not matched to a gene. The CDR3 loop reads CASGPGTGGSNEKLFF. CDR3 DNA sequence: TGTGCTAGTGGTCCCGGGACAGGGGGATCTAATGAAAAACTGTTTTTT.

This clone was recorded a few times. V gene TRBV30 combines with J gene TRBJ2-5, with TRBD1 as a possible D gene (5 bases). This CDR3 has 16 residues. Germline values: CDR1 GTSNPN, CDR2 SVGIG (reference sequence). V lost 0 bases and J 0 bases, leaving 14 bases between the germline ends. CDR3 sequence (DNA): TGTGCCTGGAGTGTAGGGGCAGGGAAGTACCAAGAGACCCAGTACTTC. It codes for CAWSVGAGKYQETQYF.

The chain couples TRBV5-1 to TRBJ2-7, with 9 bases that match TRBD1. Germline loops: CDR1 SGHRS, CDR2 YFSETQ. The length of the CDR3 is 15 residues. The junction had 5 bases not matched to a gene; V was cut back by 0 bases and J by 4 bases. The CDR3 sequence is CASSLEDRGRYEQYF. As DNA, the CDR3 is TGCGCCAGCAGCTTGGAGGACAGGGGAAGGTACGAGCAGTACTTC.

V is TRBV15 and J is TRBJ1-5, with 9 bases matching TRBD1. There are 16 residues in the CDR3. V was clipped by 0 bases and J by 6 bases; unmatched bases: 6. In germline, CDR1 is LNHNV, CDR2 YYDKDF (reference sequence). The CDR3: CATSRDSGTGFQPQHF. CDR3 nucleotide sequence: TGTGCCACCAGCAGAGATAGCGGGACAGGGTTTCAGCCCCAGCATTTT.

The J gene is TRBJ1-2, the V gene TRBV6-6; 8 nucleotides align to TRBD1. Losses at the gene ends were 6 bases for V and 6 bases for J; bases not matched to a gene: 0. The CDR3 totals 11 residues. Germline-derived CDR1 and CDR2 are MNHNY and SVGAGI (reference sequence). The CDR3 bases are TGTGCCAGCAGGACAGGGGATGGCTACACCTTC. It yields the protein CASRTGDGYTF.

CDR3 loop: CASSLLDSSEAFF. The DNA of the CDR3 is TGTGCCAGCAGTTTATTAGACAGCTCTGAAGCTTTCTTT. The chain couples TRBV27 to TRBJ1-1, with D perhaps TRBD1 (5 bases). Trimming stripped 1 base from V and 6 bases from J, with 9 bases between. The CDR3 runs 13 residues. Germline V gene lookup returns CDR1 MNHEY and CDR2 SMNVEV (reference sequence).

The V gene is TRBV11-3, the J gene TRBJ1-2; D is possibly TRBD1 (5 bases). Trimming shortened V by 5 bases and J by 2 bases, and 21 bases separated the two germline ends. Germline lookup yields CDR1 SGHNT and CDR2 YENEEA. This CDR3 has 17 residues. CDR3 nucleotide sequence: TGTGCCAGCAGCACCCTGCCCAGGGCACCTTTCAACTATGGCTACACCTTC. The encoded protein is CASSTLPRAPFNYGYTF.

The chain couples TRBV4-1 to TRBJ1-2; TRBD1 matches 8 bases. Germline V gene data show CDR1 as MGHRA and CDR2 as YSYEKL. CDR3 length: 15 amino acids. V dropped 4 bases and J dropped 4; count of bases not matched to a gene: 8. The CDR3 is CASSPPTTGGYGYTF. In DNA form, the CDR3 reads TGCGCCAGCAGCCCCCCTACAACAGGGGGCTATGGCTACACCTTC.

The rearrangement uses TRBV27 and TRBJ2-7, with TRBD2 matching over 12 bases. The junction had 5 bases not matched to a gene; V was cut back by 3 bases and J by 5 bases. This CDR3 has 15 amino acids. Germline V lookup: CDR1 MNHEY, CDR2 SMNVEV (reference sequence). CDR3 in DNA: TGTGCCAGCAGTTTCCTGACTAGCGGGGGAAACGAGCAGTACTTC. It specifies CASSFLTSGGNEQYF.